A selection of T cell receptor beta chains follows, all from one sample in a study of blood T cell repertoires in COVID-19. The method was immunoSEQ multiplex PCR; TCRdb's version includes in-frame clones alone and lacks a portion of them. The sample holds some 110,000 clones; approximately 84% are singletons and the top ten take over 20%. Sequenced input: peripheral blood. These receptors came from a man in his 60s with acute or convalescent COVID-19. The CDR3 runs from the conserved cysteine through the conserved F or W. The D gene is left open where the match is weak. Clone size is not always given. Where it is, it says once, few, many or a class for expanded clones.

CDR3,DNA,J,size,D,length,V
CASSLFQAGNTEAFF,TGTGCCAGCAGTTTATTTCAGGCAGGGAACACTGAAGCTTTCTTT,TRBJ1-1,NA,NA,15,TRBV28
CASRSGRSVTYNEQFF,TGTGCCAGCAGGAGCGGGAGGTCTGTAACCTACAATGAGCAGTTCTTC,TRBJ2-1,NA,TRBD2,16,TRBV6-6
CASSVGLAESNEQFF,TGTGCCAGCAGTGTTGGACTAGCGGAATCTAATGAGCAGTTCTTC,TRBJ2-1,NA,TRBD2,15,TRBV2
CASSPSGNTIYF,TGTGCCAGCAGTCCCAGTGGAAACACCATATATTTT,TRBJ1-3,NA,NA,12,TRBV2
CASSPTGGYEQYF,TGCGCCAGCAGCCCCACAGGTGGCTACGAGCAGTACTTC,TRBJ2-7,NA,NA,13,TRBV5-1
CASSVLVSDEQFF,TGTGCCAGCAGTGTTCTAGTAAGCGATGAGCAGTTCTTC,TRBJ2-1,NA,NA,13,TRBV2
CATSPRAANTGELFF,TGTGCCACCAGTCCCAGGGCGGCCAACACCGGGGAGCTGTTTTTT,TRBJ2-2,once,NA,15,TRBV24-1
CASSLRSPGGNAELFF,TGCGCCAGCAGCTTAAGATCGCCAGGGGGCAACGCGGAACTGTTTTTT,TRBJ1-4,NA,TRBD1,16,TRBV5-1
CATSAGQDNSPLHF,TGTGCCACCTCGGCGGGACAGGATAATTCACCCCTCCACTTT,TRBJ1-6,NA,TRBD1,14,TRBV24-1
CASSPRTGGYEKLFF,TGTGCCAGCTCACCCAGGACTGGAGGGTACGAAAAACTGTTTTTT,TRBJ1-4,NA,NA,15,TRBV18
CASSRRLPSKVEKETQYF,TGTGCCAGCAGCCGCAGACTGCCTTCCAAAGTCGAGAAAGAGACCCAGTACTTC,TRBJ2-5,once,NA,18,TRBV3-1/TRBV3-2
CATSDHLRGSYTF,TGTGCCACCAGTGACCACCTCCGGGGGAGCTACACCTTC,TRBJ1-2,NA,NA,13,TRBV24-1
CASSYVRGYTEAFF,TGTGCCAGCAGTTATGTCCGGGGTTACACTGAAGCTTTCTTT,TRBJ1-1,NA,NA,14,TRBV6-5
CASSLGVAGGPLTGELFF,TGTGCCAGCAGTTTAGGGGTAGCGGGAGGGCCTCTCACCGGGGAGCTGTTTTTT,TRBJ2-2,once,TRBD2,18,TRBV27
CASRDRGEQYF,TGTGCCAGCAGGGACCGGGGGGAGCAGTACTTC,TRBJ2-7,NA,NA,11,TRBV2
CASSFGGRGADTQYF,TGTGCCAGCAGTTTCGGCGGGAGGGGGGCAGATACGCAGTATTTT,TRBJ2-3,NA,TRBD2,15,TRBV27
CATSEGSSYQPQHF,TGTGCCACCAGTGAAGGGAGTTCCTATCAGCCCCAGCATTTT,TRBJ1-5,NA,NA,14,TRBV24-1
CASSPVPGLANTDTQYF,TGCGCCAGCAGCCCCGTCCCGGGACTAGCGAACACAGATACGCAGTATTTT,TRBJ2-3,NA,TRBD2,17,TRBV5-1